One T cell receptor (beta chain) is described in this entry. The entry originates in a study of blood T cells in healthy people across ages. Primers used in a second PCR of roughly 6 to 11 cycles were a sample-barcoded 5' primer and a J-beta primer mix. Via MiXCR, TCRdb re-called the 5' RACE reads, giving one row per CDR3 protein. The sample lists about 1.8 million distinct CDR3 sequences, less than 50% occurring once. After removal of 4 bases from V and 0 bases from J, the junction contained 3 bases not matched to a gene. The CDR3 totals 16 residues. Germline assignment: CDR1 KGHDR and CDR2 SFDVKD. This TCR derives from a woman aged 40 to 50 in good health. The genes are TRBV24-1 and TRBJ2-3; 10 bases align to TRBD2. The sample was blood. The CDR3 DNA sequence: TGTGCCACCAGTGACCGGACTAGCGGAAGCACAGATACGCAGTATTTT. This encodes CATSDRTSGSTDTQYF.